A selection of T cell receptor beta chains follows, all from one sample in a study of T-cell reconstitution after alpha-beta-depleted transplantation in children. Each CDR3 protein is one row after TCRdb ran MiXCR on the PCR reads. The sample lists about 74,000 distinct CDR3 sequences, roughly 14% seen once, with 25% to 35% in the top ten. The material was PBMCs, mostly from graft donor cells, obtained 180 days after TCRalphabeta/CD19-depleted stem cell transplant. The receptor source for this set is a male patient aged 2 to 9 who had a stem cell transplant for acute lymphoblastic leukemia, so the T cells may come from the graft donor. CDR3s include the opening cysteine and the closing phenylalanine or tryptophan. D genes are given only for firm matches. The size of a clone is reported for some rows only, either as once, few or many, or as a class for expanded clones.

TRBD1	TRBJ2-7	many	TRBV12-3/TRBV12-4	TGTGCCAGCAGTTTGCTACAGGGGAACGAGCAGTACTTC	CASSLLQGNEQYF
-	TRBJ1-1	many	TRBV5-1	TGCGCCAGCAGCCTCGTAGGCCTGCCCCCCAACACTGAAGCTTTCTTT	CASSLVGLPPNTEAFF
-	TRBJ1-5	-	TRBV5-6	TGTGCCAGCAGCTTGGACGGATCTCAGCCCCAGCATTTT	CASSLDGSQPQHF
-	TRBJ1-2	few	TRBV15	TGTGCCACCTCCCAGGCAGCAGGGCCCTATGGCTACACCTTC	CATSQAAGPYGYTF
-	TRBJ1-1	few	TRBV6-1	TGTGCCAGCAGTGAAGTGAGGGACACTGAAGCTTTCTTT	CASSEVRDTEAFF
TRBD1	TRBJ1-4	many	TRBV7-9	TGTGCCAGCAGTTACAGGACAGGGACTGGTGAAAAACTGTTTTTT	CASSYRTGTGEKLFF
TRBD2	TRBJ2-5	few	TRBV7-2	TGTGCCAGCAGCTCCCGGGAGCGGGGGCCCTTCCAAGAGACCCAGTACTTC	CASSSRERGPFQETQYF
-	TRBJ2-7	few	TRBV5-1	TGCGCCAGCAGCTCCACGACAGGTCGAAGCTCCTACGAGCAGTACTTC	CASSSTTGRSSYEQYF
TRBD1	TRBJ2-4	-	TRBV7-2	TGTGCCAGCAGCCTCGGCGGCAGGGGGAGTATTCAGTACTTC	CASSLGGRGSIQYF
TRBD2	TRBJ2-3	few	TRBV5-1	TGCGCCAGCAGCGACTTAGCGGGAGGGAGCACAGATACGCAGTATTTT	CASSDLAGGSTDTQYF
-	TRBJ1-2	-	TRBV6-6	TGTGCCAGCAGTTACTCGGAGGCCTATGGCTACACCTTC	CASSYSEAYGYTF
TRBD1	TRBJ1-5	few	TRBV27	TGTGCCAGCAGTCCAATCCTAAACAGGGGGCGAAATCAGCCCCAGCATTTT	CASSPILNRGRNQPQHF
TRBD1	TRBJ1-6	-	TRBV7-9	TGTGCCAGCAGCCCGGGGACAGGGGGCCCCGCTTCACCCCTCCACTTT	CASSPGTGGPASPLHF
TRBD2	TRBJ2-7	few	TRBV9	TGTGCCAGCAGCGTAGCACTAGCGGGGATCGAGCAGTACTTC	CASSVALAGIEQYF
TRBD1	TRBJ2-4	-	TRBV6-1	TGTGCCAGCAGATGGACAGGGGGAGCCAAAAACATTCAGTACTTC	CASRWTGGAKNIQYF
-	TRBJ1-4	few	TRBV20-1	TGCAGTGCTAGAGATAGGGTGGCCGTGTTTTCTAATGAAAAACTGTTTTTT	CSARDRVAVFSNEKLFF
TRBD1	TRBJ2-7	few	TRBV20-1	TGCAGTGCTGGGACAGCCTTCTACGAGCAGTACTTC	CSAGTAFYEQYF
-	TRBJ2-2	-	TRBV9	TGTGCCAGCAGCGCAGGGGTCCCGAACACCGGGGAGCTGTTTTTT	CASSAGVPNTGELFF
-	TRBJ2-5	-	TRBV5-6	TGTGCCAGCAGCTTTCGGGACTTCCCGAAAGAGACCCAGTACTTC	CASSFRDFPKETQYF
-	TRBJ1-4	few	TRBV20-1	TGCAGTGCTAGTCGGCCAGGGAATGAAAAACTGTTTTTT	CSASRPGNEKLFF
TRBD2	TRBJ2-1	few	TRBV12-3/TRBV12-4	TGTGCCAGCAGTCACCGGACTAGCGGGAGACCCAATGAGCAGTTCTTC	CASSHRTSGRPNEQFF
-	TRBJ2-1	-	TRBV20-1	TGCAGTGCTAGTGGGGGTCTCTCCTACAATGAGCAGTTCTTC	CSASGGLSYNEQFF
-	TRBJ1-1	-	TRBV7-2	TGTGCCAGCAGCTTTCGAATTGGTAACACTGAAGCTTTCTTT	CASSFRIGNTEAFF
-	TRBJ2-5	many	TRBV29-1	TGCAGCGTTGTTGGGGGGCTCCTGCAAGAGACCCAGTACTTC	CSVVGGLLQETQYF
TRBD1	TRBJ2-7	-	TRBV27	TGTGCCAGCAGTCCTTTGGACAGGGCGTCCTACGAGCAGTACTTC	CASSPLDRASYEQYF
TRBD2	TRBJ2-3	many	TRBV7-6	TGTGCCAGCAGCTCTAGCGGGAGGAGAGATACGCAGTATTTT	CASSSSGRRDTQYF
TRBD2	TRBJ2-5	-	TRBV18	TGTGCCAGCTCACCATGGAGACTAGCGGGAGGAGAGACCCAGTACTTC	CASSPWRLAGGETQYF
TRBD1	TRBJ2-1	-	TRBV7-9	TGTGCCAGCAGCTTAGTCTACAGGGGTACCTACAATGAGCAGTTCTTC	CASSLVYRGTYNEQFF
-	TRBJ1-2	few	TRBV15	TGTGCCACCAGCAGAGATCCCAGCTATGGCTACACCTTC	CATSRDPSYGYTF
-	TRBJ2-7	medium-sized	TRBV6-5	TGTGCCAGCTCCCTAGGAGGGTCCCACGAGCAGTACTTC	CASSLGGSHEQYF
-	TRBJ1-5	few	TRBV25-1	TGTGCCAGCAGTGAATCCGGGCAGGGGAGTCAGCCCCAGCATTTT	CASSESGQGSQPQHF
-	TRBJ2-7	-	TRBV4-1	TGCGCCAGCAGCCAAGTCCAGTACTACGAGCAGTACTTC	CASSQVQYYEQYF
-	TRBJ1-1	-	TRBV10-3	TGTGCCATCAGTGAGTCTGGCAGTTCGAACACTGAAGCTTTCTTT	CAISESGSSNTEAFF
TRBD1	TRBJ2-1	-	TRBV7-9	TGTGCCAGCAGCTCAACCGGGACAGGGTATGAGCAGTTCTTC	CASSSTGTGYEQFF
-	TRBJ2-3	medium-sized	TRBV5-1	TGCGCCAGCAGCTTGGCGGGGTTCACAGATACGCAGTATTTT	CASSLAGFTDTQYF
-	TRBJ2-4	-	TRBV20-1	TGCAGTGCTAGAGAAGCGAGCGGACAAAACATTCAGTACTTC	CSAREASGQNIQYF
-	TRBJ1-2	-	TRBV7-9	TGTGCCAGCAGCCCATCGGGAGGGGGGACTGGGTATGGCTACACCTTC	CASSPSGGGTGYGYTF
-	TRBJ2-2	-	TRBV7-9	TGTGCCAGCAGCTTAACGGAGTTCACCGGGGAGCTGTTTTTT	CASSLTEFTGELFF
TRBD2	TRBJ2-5	many	TRBV7-2	TGTGCCAGCAGCTTGTTAGCGGGGACGGAGACCCAGTACTTC	CASSLLAGTETQYF
-	TRBJ1-1	few	TRBV10-3	TGTGCCATCAGTGAGTCAGGGGCCACTGAAGCTTTCTTT	CAISESGATEAFF
-	TRBJ1-1	-	TRBV6-1	TGTGCCAGCAGTCCGGGGCCCGGGGGTGGAACTGAAGCTTTCTTT	CASSPGPGGGTEAFF
-	TRBJ2-1	many	TRBV28	TGTGCCAGCAGCTTCACGAGGCCCAATGAGCAGTTCTTC	CASSFTRPNEQFF
-	TRBJ1-1	few	TRBV5-1	TGCGCCAGCAGCTTGGTTTCGTCGAACACTGAAGCTTTCTTT	CASSLVSSNTEAFF
TRBD1	TRBJ2-7	few	TRBV6-1	TGTGCCAGCAGTGAACATCCCTTTGACAGGGAACTAAAGGAGCAGTACTTC	CASSEHPFDRELKEQYF
-	TRBJ2-7	few	TRBV7-9	TGTGCCAGCAGCTTGCGGGGTCGAACCTACGAGCAGTACTTC	CASSLRGRTYEQYF
-	TRBJ1-1	-	TRBV25-1	TGCGCCCAAGGGGTACCGAACACTGAAGCTTTCTTT	CAQGVPNTEAFF
-	TRBJ2-7	-	TRBV7-8	TGTGCCAGCAGCCCCGACACCTTCTCCTACGAGCAGTACTTC	CASSPDTFSYEQYF